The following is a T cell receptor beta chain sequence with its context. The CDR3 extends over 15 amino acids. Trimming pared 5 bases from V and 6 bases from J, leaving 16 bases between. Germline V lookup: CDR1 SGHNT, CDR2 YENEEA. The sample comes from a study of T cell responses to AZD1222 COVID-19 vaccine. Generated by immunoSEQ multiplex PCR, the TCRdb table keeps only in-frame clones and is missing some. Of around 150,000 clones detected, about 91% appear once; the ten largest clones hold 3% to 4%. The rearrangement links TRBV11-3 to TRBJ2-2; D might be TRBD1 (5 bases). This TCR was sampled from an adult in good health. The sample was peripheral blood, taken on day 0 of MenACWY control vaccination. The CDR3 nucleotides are TGTGCCAGCAGCCCCACGCGGCCAGGGCCCGGGGAGCTGTTTTTT. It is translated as CASSPTRPGPGELFF.